The TCR beta chain described here comes from a study of CD8 T cells in ankylosing spondylitis. Study-wide findings and caveats: With a CD8+ phenotype, disease-linked clones were relatively rare in peripheral blood. Some motif variants had been reported before (in reactive arthritis synovial fluid and blood).

By proportion, this clonotype is medium-sized (0.01 to 0.1%). Its target is not known. TCR beta libraries were made by quantitative 5'-RACE with molecular barcodes. From the 5' RACE reads, TCRdb called clonotypes with MiXCR, one entry per CDR3 protein. This table has about 190,000 distinct CDR3 sequences, approximately 12% appearing once. The CDR3 runs 12 residues. From germline, CDR1 is MNHNS and CDR2 SASEGT. Trimming left V 2 bases short and J 3 bases short, with 5 bases between. Sequenced: blood, either unsorted or a sorted T cell fraction (not recorded which). This chain uses TRBV6-1 with TRBJ2-7; no clear D. The sequence was obtained from a female donor with ankylosing spondylitis or in good health (not recorded which). CDR3 in DNA: TGTGCCAGCAGTGAATTTAGCTACGAGCAGTACTTC. It translates to CASSEFSYEQYF.